Listed here are 7 T cell receptor beta chains from one sample, sequenced in a study of blood T cells in healthy people across ages. PCR was performed a second time for about 6 to 12 cycles using a sample-barcoded 5' primer and a J-beta primer mix. MiXCR, run by TCRdb on the 5' RACE reads, gives a single entry per CDR3 protein. The sample has around 870,000 distinct CDR3 sequences, 25% to 30% seen once. The sample taken for sequencing was blood. These receptors all stem from a woman over 75 in good health.

This clonotype has a handful of counts. This chain links TRBV7-2 with TRBJ2-2; 8 nucleotides agree with TRBD2. V lost 1 base, J lost 3 bases, and 13 bases stayed unmatched. Germline loops: CDR1 SGHTA, CDR2 FQGNSA. The CDR3 loop spans 19 amino acids. The CDR3 DNA is TGTGCCAGCAGCTTAGGACCACCGGGGGGGAGCTCGCACACCGGGGAGCTGTTTTTT. Translation gives CASSLGPPGGSSHTGELFF.

In this sample, this clonotype turned up many times. The V gene is TRBV29-1, the J gene TRBJ2-1; 13 bases match TRBD2. Germline trimming cut 7 bases from V and 4 bases from J; bases unmatched to any gene: 10. The CDR3 spans 16 residues. Germline lookup yields CDR1 SQVTM and CDR2 ANQGSEA. CDR3: CSARLAGGRKYNEQFF. DNA for the CDR3: TGCAGCGCAAGACTAGCGGGGGGCCGAAAGTACAATGAGCAGTTCTTC.

A few counts support this clonotype. V usage is TRBV27 and J usage is TRBJ2-3; 12 bases are a match to TRBD2. CDR1 MNHEY and CDR2 SMNVEV come from the germline V gene (reference sequence). Losses at the gene ends were 4 bases for V and 6 bases for J; bases not matched to a gene: 17. The CDR3 consists of 19 residues. The CDR3 DNA reads TGTGCCAGCAGTTCGCCCGACCCAGGACTAGCGGGGCGGTGGGATACGCAGTATTTT. Translation: CASSSPDPGLAGRWDTQYF.

A remark on this clonotype: One end of the junction does not line up with germline, which may come from a read error. The chain uses TRBV7-3 and TRBJ2-1; a possible D gene is TRBD2 (6 bases). The CDR3 spans 15 residues. Germline V gene data show CDR1 as SGHTA and CDR2 as FQGTGA. This CDR3 reads CASFPLGGSHNEQFF. DNA for the CDR3: TGCGCCAGCTTTCCTTTGGGAGGCTCTCACAATGAGCAGTTCTTC. Complete variable domain (other parts from reference TRBV7-3 and TRBJ2-1): GAGVSQTPSNKVTEKGKYVELRCDPISGHTALYWYRQSLGQGPEFLIYFQGTGAADDSGLPNDRFFAVRPEGSVSTLKIQRTERGDSAVYLCASFPLGGSHNEQFFGPGTRLTVL.

The sample holds a few counts of this clonotype. The chain recombines TRBV20-1 with TRBJ1-4; maybe TRBD1 (5 bases). Trimming took off 3 bases at V and 4 bases at J, with 15 bases between the two ends. The CDR3 totals 15 residues. CDR1 and CDR2 from the germline V gene are DFQATT and SNEGSKA (reference sequence). CDR3 sequence: CSASRGSESNEKLFF. The CDR3 coding sequence is TGCAGTGCTAGTAGGGGCTCGGAAAGTAATGAAAAACTGTTTTTT.

A note on this clonotype: A much larger clonotype is one base distant, so this may be a read error. The V and J genes are TRBV7-2 and TRBJ2-3, with D perhaps assigned TRBD1 or TRBD2 (5 bases each). CDR1 and CDR2 from the germline V gene are SGHTA and FQGNSA. The V gene lost 2 bases and the J gene lost 11 bases, with 14 bases spanning the gap. The CDR3 consists of 13 residues. CDR3 nucleotide sequence: TGTGCCAGCAGCTTACGGGGACGAGAAGGGCAGTATTTT. The encoded protein is CASSLRGREGQYF.

Many counts were recorded for this clonotype. This sequence joins TRBV4-1 and TRBJ2-1, with 12 positions matching TRBD2. CDR3 size: 18 residues. Germline V gene sequence: CDR1 MGHRA, CDR2 YSYEKL. J lost 7 bases, V lost 1 base, and 11 bases had no gene match. CDR3 bases: TGCGCCAGCAGCCAAGTCGCAGCTAGCGGGGGGGCCTGGAATGAGCAGTTCTTC. Translated: CASSQVAASGGAWNEQFF.